Reported below is one T cell receptor (beta chain). These data originate in a study of blood T cell repertoires in COVID-19. Study-wide context: Acute and convalescent COVID-19 samples came from the United States, Italy and Spain.

The germline V gene encodes CDR1 SEHNR and CDR2 FQNEAQ (reference sequence). The CDR3 loop spans 15 amino acids. Trimming removed 4 bases from V and 3 bases from J, with 16 bases in between. Study processing details: The assay estimated nucleated cells by amplifying reference gene primers. The data were produced by immunoSEQ multiplex PCR, yet TCRdb's version contains in-frame clones alone and is incomplete. The V and J calls and the clone size are those of that table, but D and trimming were determined from the DNA. The data show 350,000 to 400,000 clones, with roughly 90% seen just once and 0.95% to 1% held by the top ten. Study members were between roughly 18 and 100 years old and lived in approximately 25 US regions.

This sequence joins TRBV7-9 and TRBJ2-7; D might be TRBD1 (8 bases). Sequencing input: PBMCs or T cells enriched from blood (not recorded which). The sequence was collected from a woman in her twenties or thirties with acute COVID-19. The CDR3 sequence is CASSWGGQDYYEQYF. As DNA, the CDR3 is TGTGCCAGCAGCTGGGGGGGACAGGATTACTACGAGCAGTACTTC.